The next 26 T cell receptor beta chains were all read from a single sample in a study of T cell repertoires in cytomegalovirus infection. Antigens for these TCRs are unknown. TCRdb fed the reads into MiXCR, producing one record per CDR3 protein. The sample carries approximately 300,000 distinct CDR3 sequences, about 28% recorded once. The sequences come from cultured PBMCs, collected from culture after CMV antigen stimulation. These receptors were taken from a human donor in good health (CMV status not recorded). Some clones in this sample may be carry-over from other donors' samples.

This clonotype appeared a few times. The chain has TRBV28 and TRBJ1-5; D unresolved. This CDR3 contains 13 residues. Looked up from germline, CDR1 is MDHEN and CDR2 is SYDVKM. V was pared by 6 bases and J by 7 bases, with 13 bases between. The CDR3 DNA is TGTGCCAGCAGCCCCTCTCGGATACAGCCCCAGCATTTT. Its protein product is CASSPSRIQPQHF.

This clonotype was found a few times. The chain carries TRBV28 and TRBJ1-4; no firm D call. Germline V gene lookup returns CDR1 MDHEN and CDR2 SYDVKM. Trimming removed 6 bases at V and 0 bases at J, with 11 bases between. The CDR3 length is 15 residues. Here the CDR3 reads CASSPPTSTNEKLFF. Written as DNA, the CDR3 is TGTGCCAGCAGCCCCCCCACATCAACTAATGAAAAACTGTTTTTT.

There are many counts of this clonotype. The V call is TRBV4-1, the J call TRBJ2-3; TRBD1 matches 9 bases. Trimming removed 4 bases from V and 6 bases from J; junction bases left unmatched: 11. CDR1 and CDR2 from the germline V gene are MGHRA and YSYEKL. The CDR3 consists of 16 residues. Here the CDR3 reads CASSPLGQGGKDTQYF. The DNA for the CDR3 is TGCGCCAGCAGCCCCTTGGGACAGGGTGGGAAGGATACGCAGTATTTT.

This clonotype was seen only a few times. The chain combines TRBV7-2 with TRBJ2-3; 14 bases fit TRBD2. The ends lost 5 bases at V and 2 bases at J; junction bases unmatched: 6. Germline V gene data show CDR1 as SGHTA and CDR2 as FQGNSA. The CDR3 has 17 residues. The CDR3 protein is CASSPGLAGGITDTQYF. Here the CDR3 DNA reads TGTGCCAGCAGCCCCGGACTAGCGGGGGGAATCACAGATACGCAGTATTTT.

The chain combines TRBV5-6 with TRBJ2-2; maybe TRBD1 (5 bases). V was trimmed by 4 bases and J by 8 bases, leaving 15 bases between them. There are 14 residues in the CDR3. Germline values: CDR1 SGHDT, CDR2 YYEEEE. As DNA, the CDR3 is TGTGCCAGCAGCCCCAACCCACAGGCGGGGGAGCTGTTTTTT. It is translated as CASSPNPQAGELFF.

This clonotype was counted between two and nine times. V gene TRBV12-3 or TRBV12-4 combines with J gene TRBJ1-5, with D maybe TRBD1 (5 bases). V lost 7 bases, J lost 3 bases, and 25 bases lay in between. There are 18 residues in the CDR3. The CDR3 DNA reads TGTGCCAGCACTTTTATTGGGGCATTGGGTGTTGCCAATCAGCCCCAGCATTTT. Translating it yields CASTFIGALGVANQPQHF.

The table lists this clonotype with a few counts. The chain joins TRBV12-3 or TRBV12-4 to TRBJ2-2; D possibly corresponds to TRBD1 (5 bases). With 2 bases removed from V and 2 bases from J, the gap between germline ends came to 12 bases. The CDR3 runs 16 residues. The CDR3 DNA reads TGTGCCAGCAGTTTATATGGGGCCCGTAACACCGGGGAGCTGTTTTTT. As protein: CASSLYGARNTGELFF.

This clonotype was recorded a few times. The V gene is TRBV11-2, the J gene TRBJ2-1; D might be TRBD2 (5 bases). Looked up from germline, CDR1 is SGHAT and CDR2 is FQNNGV. There are 11 residues in the CDR3. Trimming shortened V by 3 bases and J by 15 bases, and 12 bases separated the two germline ends. This CDR3 reads CASSLDSRPFF. CDR3 coding DNA: TGTGCCAGCAGCTTGGACTCCCGTCCGTTCTTC.

This chain joins TRBV27 and TRBJ2-5, with TRBD1 matching over 9 bases. V shed 6 bases, J shed 7 bases, and the junction held 6 bases outside the gene matches. The CDR3 loop spans 13 amino acids. From germline, CDR1 is MNHEY and CDR2 SMNVEV (reference sequence). CDR3 bases: TGTGCCAGCAGGGGACAGGGTGAGGCGACCCAGTACTTC. Protein product: CASRGQGEATQYF.

The chain has TRBV7-3 and TRBJ2-3, with a possible D match to TRBD1 (6 bases). Trimming left V 5 bases short and J 2 bases short, with 11 bases between. CDR1 is SGHTA and CDR2 is FQGTGA in the germline V gene. This CDR3 region has 14 residues. The CDR3 here is CASSPGQHTDTQYF. In nucleotides, the CDR3 is TGTGCCAGCAGCCCGGGACAACACACAGATACGCAGTATTTT.

This clonotype has a handful of counts. CDR3 nucleotide sequence: TGTGCCAGCAGCCTAGGACAGGGGGCGGAAGATACGCAGTATTTT. It is translated as CASSLGQGAEDTQYF. The gene calls are TRBV4-2 and TRBJ2-3, with TRBD1 matching 11 bases. The CDR3 sequence is 15 residues long. Trimming cost V 4 bases and J 5 bases; bases outside gene matches: 5. CDR1 is LGHNA, CDR2 YNFKEQ, per germline.

In this sample, this clonotype turned up a few times. The chain is built from TRBV2 and TRBJ1-1, with no clear D. V gave up 7 bases and J gave up 2 bases, with 11 bases separating them. Germline CDR1 reads SNHLY; CDR2 reads FYNNEI. CDR3 length: 13 amino acids. CDR3 amino acids: CASTRDINTEAFF. The DNA for the CDR3 is TGTGCCAGCACGAGGGATATTAACACTGAAGCTTTCTTT. The entire variable domain, with the rest obtained from reference TRBV2 and TRBJ1-1, is as follows: EPEVTQTPSHQVTQMGQEVILRCVPISNHLYFYWYRQILGQKVEFLVSFYNNEISEKSEIFDDQFSVERPDGSNFTLKIRSTKLEDSAMYFCASTRDINTEAFFGQGTRLTVV.

The chain recombines TRBV7-6 with TRBJ2-3; TRBD2 is a possible D gene (6 bases). This CDR3 comprises 14 residues. From germline, CDR1 is SGHVS and CDR2 FNYEAQ. With 6 bases removed from V and 2 bases from J, the gap between germline ends came to 12 bases. CDR3 sequence reads: CASRKLAVTDTQYF. The CDR3, as DNA: TGTGCCAGCAGGAAGTTAGCGGTCACAGATACGCAGTATTTT.

The chain joins TRBV12-5 to TRBJ1-2; 8 positions agree with TRBD1. The CDR3 sequence is 13 residues long. J was trimmed by 3 bases and V by 5 bases; bases with no gene match: 2. Germline-derived CDR1 and CDR2 are LGHNT and FRNRAP. The CDR3 coding sequence is TGTGCTAGTGGTCCGGACAGGGACTATGGCTACACCTTC. Translated, it gives CASGPDRDYGYTF. The full variable domain, rest sourced from reference TRBV12-5 and TRBJ1-2, is DARVTQTPRHKVTEMGQEVTMRCQPILGHNTVFWYRQTMMQGLELLAYFRNRAPLDDSGMPKDRFSAEMPDATLATLKIQPSEPRDSAVYFCASGPDRDYGYTFGSGTRLTVV.

The J gene is TRBJ2-2, the V gene TRBV20-1; TRBD1 agrees at 9 bases. V trimming: 2 bases; J trimming: 8 bases; junction bases outside the gene matches: 9. The germline V gene encodes CDR1 DFQATT and CDR2 SNEGSKA (reference sequence). The CDR3 has 15 amino acids. The CDR3 spells CSARSMDRGSGELFF. The CDR3 bases are TGCAGTGCTAGATCTATGGACAGGGGATCAGGGGAGCTGTTTTTT.

This clonotype was seen a few times. CDR3 residues: CASRETSYEQYF. CDR3 nucleotides: TGTGCCAGCAGAGAAACCTCCTACGAGCAGTACTTC. The chain employs TRBV6-2 or TRBV6-3 and TRBJ2-7; D is ambiguous. The germline V gene has CDR1 MNHEY and CDR2 SVGEGT. The CDR3 loop spans 12 amino acids. Trimming left V 6 bases short and J 0 bases short, with 6 bases between.

The chain uses TRBV7-3 and TRBJ1-1; no clear D gene. Germline V gene lookup returns CDR1 SGHTA and CDR2 FQGTGA. V was trimmed by 7 bases and J by 4 bases, leaving 16 bases between them. The CDR3 sequence is 14 residues long. For the CDR3, the DNA is TGTGCCAGCAAGTACGTGCCCGAGGGCACTGAAGCTTTCTTT. It is translated as CASKYVPEGTEAFF. Filled out from reference TRBV7-3 and TRBJ1-1, the complete variable domain reads GAGVSQTPSNKVTEKGKYVELRCDPISGHTALYWYRQSLGQGPEFLIYFQGTGAADDSGLPNDRFFAVRPEGSVSTLKIQRTERGDSAVYLCASKYVPEGTEAFFGQGTRLTVV.

CDR3 region: CASAGLSRPELFF. The DNA for the CDR3 is TGTGCGTCCGCGGGACTGAGCCGCCCGGAGCTGTTTTTT. The chain uses TRBV30 and TRBJ2-2, with D possibly being TRBD2 (6 bases). The CDR3 covers 13 residues. Germline CDR1 GTSNPN, CDR2 SVGIG (reference sequence). Looking up the rest from reference TRBV30 and TRBJ2-2 gives the full variable domain: SQTIHQWPATLVQPVGSPLSLECTVEGTSNPNLYWYRQAAGRGLQLLFYSVGIGQISSEVPQNLSASRPQDRQFILSSKKLLLSDSGFYLCASAGLSRPELFFGEGSRLTVL.

Many counts were recorded for this clonotype. This sequence joins TRBV28 and TRBJ1-3, with TRBD1 identical over 8 bases. V shed 6 bases and J 7 bases; nucleotides not matched to a gene: 8. Germline V lookup: CDR1 MDHEN, CDR2 SYDVKM. This CDR3 is 14 amino acids long. CDR3 amino acids: CASRRDRPWNTIYF. As DNA, the CDR3 is TGTGCCAGCAGGCGGGACAGGCCCTGGAACACCATATATTTT.

The chain joins TRBV6-1 to TRBJ1-2; no firm D call. From germline, CDR1 is MNHNS and CDR2 SASEGT. With 8 bases removed from V and 3 bases from J, the gap between germline ends came to 10 bases. The CDR3 length is 12 residues. The CDR3 sequence: CASEDGYYGYTF. For the CDR3, the DNA is TGTGCCAGCGAGGACGGTTACTATGGCTACACCTTC.

The chain couples TRBV6-8 to TRBJ1-3, with a tentative D call TRBD1 (5 bases). The CDR3 is 16 amino acids. Germline CDR1 is MNHGY and CDR2 is SAAAGT. V lost 5 bases and J 0 bases, leaving 14 bases between the germline ends. CDR3: CASSRVLGLSGNTIYF. The CDR3 region has the DNA TGTGCCAGCAGTCGAGTACTGGGACTCTCTGGAAACACCATATATTTT.

Here the CDR3 reads CASSLLASAEQFF. In nucleotides, the CDR3 is TGTGCCAGCAGCTTGCTAGCGTCCGCTGAGCAGTTCTTC. The genes are TRBV7-3 and TRBJ2-1; tentative D call: TRBD2 (6 bases). V was trimmed by 3 bases and J by 9 bases, leaving 12 bases between them. Germline CDR1 and CDR2: SGHTA and FQGTGA. CDR3 length: 13 amino acids.

This clonotype was seen ten or more times. This sequence joins TRBV7-2 and TRBJ1-5, with D perhaps TRBD1 (6 bases). The germline CDR1 and CDR2 sequences are SGHTA and FQGNSA. The CDR3 covers 14 residues. The V end lost 6 bases, the J end lost 3 bases, and 12 bases lay between the germline ends. The CDR3 bases are TGTGCCAGCAGTAATACAGGGTACAATCAGCCCCAGCATTTT. Protein: CASSNTGYNQPQHF.

V is TRBV3-1 and J is TRBJ1-1, with D unclear. Trimming took off 2 bases at V and 6 bases at J, with 4 bases between the two ends. CDR3 length equals 11 residues. Per the germline V gene, CDR1 is LGHDT and CDR2 is YNNKEL (reference sequence). The CDR3 DNA reads as TGTGCCAGCAGCCAATTCTCTGAAGCTTTCTTT. Translation gives CASSQFSEAFF. Using reference TRBV3-1 and TRBJ1-1 for the parts outside the CDR3, the full variable domain is DTAVSQTPKYLVTQMGNDKSIKCEQNLGHDTMYWYKQDSKKFLKIMFSYNNKELIINETVPNRFSPKSPDKAHLNLHINSLELGDSAVYFCASSQFSEAFFGQGTRLTVV.

This chain joins TRBV6-8 and TRBJ1-5; the D gene is possibly TRBD1 (6 bases). The germline gives CDR1 MNHGY, CDR2 SAAAGT. This CDR3 has 13 residues. The V end was cut by 5 bases, the J end by 7 bases, with 12 bases between. CDR3 sequence (DNA): TGTGCCAGCAGTCGGGGCCAGGGGCAGCCCCAGCATTTT. Amino acid sequence: CASSRGQGQPQHF.

About this clonotype: One end of the junction does not line up with germline, which may come from a read error. The J gene is TRBJ1-4, the V gene TRBV7-2, with no clear D. The germline V gene encodes CDR1 SGHTA and CDR2 FQGNSA. There are 14 residues in the CDR3. The CDR3 region has the DNA TGTGCCAGCAGCTTAGAAGGTCGGCGGAGCACCTTTGTTTTT. Its protein is CASSLEGRRSTFVF.